A selection of T cell receptor beta chains follows, all from one sample in a study of blood T cell repertoires in COVID-19. Produced via immunoSEQ multiplex PCR; TCRdb's table is partial and in-frame only. Among 70,000 to 75,000 clones listed, just over 90% were seen once. Material for sequencing was peripheral blood. The source is a woman younger than 35 with acute or convalescent COVID-19. Both conserved end residues are part of each CDR3. The D gene is left open where the match is weak. The listing skips clone size in some rows; elsewhere it reads once, few, many or a size class.

TRBV4-2	NA	TRBJ2-2	TRBD2	16	CASSQAGLAGGGELFF	TGTGCCAGCAGCCAAGCGGGACTAGCGGGAGGCGGGGAGCTGTTTTTT
TRBV6-6	NA	TRBJ2-5	NA	13	CASSYARAETQYF	TGTGCCAGCAGTTATGCCCGCGCGGAGACCCAGTACTTC
TRBV14	NA	TRBJ2-1	TRBD2	13	CASSYSGPGEQFF	TGTGCCAGCAGTTATAGCGGGCCTGGGGAGCAGTTCTTC
TRBV2	NA	TRBJ2-6	NA	15	CASSYRPSGANVLTF	TGTGCCAGCAGTTACAGGCCCTCTGGGGCCAACGTCCTGACTTTC
TRBV7-9	NA	TRBJ2-3	TRBD2	16	CASSLGTSGGTDTQYF	TGTGCCAGCAGCTTAGGGACTAGCGGGGGGACAGATACGCAGTATTTT
TRBV19	NA	TRBJ1-1	NA	15	CASSIGGGSSTEAFF	TGTGCCAGTAGTATTGGGGGAGGGTCAAGCACTGAAGCTTTCTTT
TRBV12-3/TRBV12-4	NA	TRBJ1-2	NA	13	CASSSGRHYGYTF	TGTGCCAGCAGCTCTGGGAGGCACTATGGCTACACCTTC
TRBV29-1	NA	TRBJ1-2	NA	12	CSVEDGGRGYTF	TGCAGCGTTGAAGATGGGGGGAGGGGCTACACCTTC
TRBV7-8	NA	TRBJ1-1	NA	16	CASSLRLQDKNTEAFF	TGTGCCAGCAGCTTGCGCCTACAAGACAAGAACACTGAAGCTTTCTTT
TRBV3-1/TRBV3-2	NA	TRBJ2-3	NA	13	CARPKFSTDTQYF	TGTGCCAGACCTAAGTTCTCCACAGATACGCAGTATTTT
TRBV2	NA	TRBJ2-5	TRBD1	15	CASNLLQGYQETQYF	TGTGCCAGCAACCTGCTACAGGGGTACCAAGAGACCCAGTACTTC
TRBV18	NA	TRBJ2-3	TRBD1	16	CASSPQGASSTDTQYF	TGTGCCAGCTCACCACAGGGGGCAAGTAGCACAGATACGCAGTATTTT
TRBV18	NA	TRBJ2-1	NA	12	CASSNRLNEQFF	TGTGCCAGCTCGAACAGATTAAATGAGCAGTTCTTC
TRBV6-5	NA	TRBJ2-1	NA	14	CASSYGFLGAEQFF	TGTGCCAGCAGTTACGGATTTTTGGGGGCCGAGCAGTTCTTC
TRBV2	NA	TRBJ2-1	NA	15	CASRRSVRSYNEQFF	TGTGCCAGCAGGCGTAGTGTTCGCTCCTACAATGAGCAGTTCTTC
TRBV5-3	NA	TRBJ2-3	TRBD2	16	CARSPPTSGSVDTQYF	TGTGCCAGAAGCCCCCCGACTAGCGGGAGTGTAGATACGCAGTATTTT
TRBV3-1/TRBV3-2	NA	TRBJ2-5	TRBD2	14	CASSSLAGQETQYF	TGTGCCAGCAGCTCACTAGCGGGACAAGAGACCCAGTACTTC
TRBV19	NA	TRBJ1-6	TRBD1	15	CASSSDRGDNSPLHF	TGTGCCAGTAGTTCGGACAGGGGAGATAATTCACCCCTCCACTTT
TRBV6-6	NA	TRBJ1-5	TRBD1	14	CASSYIGTDQPQHF	TGTGCCAGCAGTTACATCGGGACAGATCAGCCCCAGCATTTT
TRBV30	once	TRBJ1-5	TRBD1	15	CAWTRQGALGQPQHF	TGTGCCTGGACCCGACAGGGGGCTTTAGGTCAGCCCCAGCATTTT
TRBV27	NA	TRBJ1-6	NA	13	CASSSQGNSPLHF	TGTGCCAGCAGTTCACAGGGAAATTCACCCCTCCACTTT
TRBV5-4	NA	TRBJ2-7	TRBD1	14	CASSPGQGVREQYF	TGTGCCAGCAGCCCAGGACAGGGGGTGAGGGAGCAGTACTTC
TRBV27	NA	TRBJ2-7	NA	14	CASSLTGSSYEQYF	TGTGCCAGCAGCCTGACTGGGAGCTCCTACGAGCAGTACTTC
TRBV7-2	NA	TRBJ2-5	TRBD2	16	CASSLGVAGVQETQYF	TGTGCCAGCAGCTTAGGGGTAGCGGGGGTTCAAGAGACCCAGTACTTC
TRBV3-1/TRBV3-2	NA	TRBJ2-1	NA	15	CASSQDLSSYNEQFF	TGTGCCAGCAGCCAAGACTTGAGCTCCTACAATGAGCAGTTCTTC
TRBV6-5	NA	TRBJ1-2	NA	13	CASSYATSYGYTF	TGTGCCAGCAGTTACGCGACAAGCTATGGCTACACCTTC
TRBV18	NA	TRBJ2-1	NA	14	CASSPQGSYNEQFF	TGTGCCAGCTCACCTCAGGGATCTTACAATGAGCAGTTCTTC
TRBV5-1	NA	TRBJ2-3	NA	16	CASSLLGSEAQDTQYF	TGCGCCAGCAGCTTGCTAGGGAGTGAGGCCCAAGATACGCAGTATTTT
TRBV7-9	NA	TRBJ2-7	TRBD1	15	CASSWMGTGDYEQYF	TGTGCCAGCAGCTGGATGGGGACAGGCGACTACGAGCAGTACTTC
TRBV18	NA	TRBJ1-4	NA	13	CASHSATNEKLFF	TGTGCCAGCCACTCTGCAACTAATGAAAAACTGTTTTTT
TRBV11-1	NA	TRBJ2-3	TRBD1	15	CASSLMGQSTDTQYF	TGTGCCAGCAGCTTAATGGGACAGTCCACAGATACGCAGTATTTT
TRBV19	NA	TRBJ1-2	NA	12	CASSGSGDGYTF	TGTGCCAGTAGCGGGTCAGGGGATGGCTACACCTTC
TRBV5-4	NA	TRBJ2-7	NA	13	CASSRQESYEQYF	TGTGCCAGCAGCAGACAGGAGTCCTACGAGCAGTACTTC